The 9 T cell receptor beta chains given below trace back to one sample, sequenced in a study of regulatory T cells in long-lasting Graves disease (dated by TCRdb to 2020 to 2023). Libraries were built with multiplex PCR. Sequencing was performed on an Illumina HiSeq 4000. To build TCR beta libraries, CDR3 regions were amplified by Arm-PCR using iRepertoire HTBI primers. TCRdb reworked the public reads: Q25 trimming with fastp, MiXCR clone assembly, productive beta chains retained. Merged by CDR3 protein, the rows form single entries marked with the most common genes and DNA. Present in this sample are approximately 270,000 distinct CDR3 sequences, around a sixth of which were seen just once. The ten most abundant clones make up about 15% of the sample. Sample time point, as interpreted from the label and publication: newly diagnosed GD, antithyroid drugs for less than 3 months. For both TCR sequencing and RNA sequencing, RNA was extracted from PBMCs using TRIzol.

The sample was also reused in another study, on T cells in Graves' hyperthyroidism and ophthalmopathy.

Sequencing was performed on peripheral blood mononuclear cells (PBMCs), taken at new diagnosis, from a patient treated with antithyroid drugs. The source is a woman aged 30 to 39 with Graves disease. Donor details come from another sample of the same person, matched by shared clones.

This clonotype was found many times. This chain joins TRBV20-1 and TRBJ1-5; a possible D gene is TRBD1 (6 bases). CDR3 size: 15 residues. Germline CDR1 reads DFQATT; CDR2 reads SNEGSKA (reference sequence). Trimming pared 2 bases from V and 7 bases from J, leaving 18 bases between. This CDR3 is CSARNTYREGQPQHF. CDR3 nucleotide sequence: TGCAGTGCTAGAAACACTTACAGGGAGGGACAGCCCCAGCATTTT.

This clonotype came up many times. This rearrangement joins TRBV12-3 or TRBV12-4 to TRBJ1-1, with 9 bases identical to TRBD1. With 6 bases clipped from V and 7 bases from J, the junction kept 9 bases outside the gene matches. This CDR3 region has 14 residues. The CDR3 DNA follows: TGTGCCAGCAGGGGGACAGGGTTTTTTGATGAAGCTTTCTTT. This codes for CASRGTGFFDEAFF.

This clonotype was counted at least ten times. V and J are TRBV20-1 and TRBJ2-7; the D gene is possibly TRBD1 (5 bases). CDR3 length equals 11 residues. The germline V and J ends were trimmed by 3 bases and 5 bases, with 8 bases remaining between them. The V gene's germline CDR1 is DFQATT and CDR2 SNEGSKA (reference sequence). The CDR3 DNA reads as TGCAGTGCTAGCGGCAGGGACGAGCAGTACTTC. Translating it yields CSASGRDEQYF.

This clonotype was picked up many times. V and J are TRBV19 and TRBJ2-3; no firm D call. The CDR3 contains 20 residues. CDR1 and CDR2 (germline): LNHDA, SQIVND (reference sequence). Trimming removed 0 bases at V and 4 bases at J, with 26 bases between. CDR3 in amino acids: CASSIDPLVNSPRMADTQYF. The CDR3 coding sequence is TGTGCCAGTAGTATAGATCCCCTGGTCAACAGTCCAAGGATGGCAGATACGCAGTATTTT.

This clonotype occurred many times. One junction end disagrees with the germline gene, perhaps due to a read error. J is TRBJ2-1 and V is TRBV5-1; 14 nucleotides agree with TRBD2. The CDR3 is 16 residues long. Germline V gives CDR1 SGHRS, CDR2 YFSETQ. The CDR3 protein is CASTLGTSGGQHEQFF. The CDR3 DNA reads TGCGCCAGCACCTTGGGGACTAGCGGGGGTCAGCATGAGCAGTTCTTC.

Regarding this clonotype: A far larger clone differs by one base, so this is likely a read error. The chain employs TRBV2 and TRBJ2-7; TRBD2 matches at 9 bases. The better agreement between TRBJ2-1 and the DNA end casts doubt on the J call. This CDR3 spans 15 amino acids. Germline V gene data show CDR1 as SNHLY and CDR2 as FYNNEI. CDR3 amino acids: CAGRDIAGDPNEQFF. The CDR3 bases are TGTGCCGGCAGGGATATAGCGGGGGATCCCAATGAGCAGTTCTTC.

This clonotype was seen ten or more times. The gene calls are TRBV5-1 and TRBJ2-1; 10 bases map to TRBD2. Trimming at V came to 5 bases and at J to 7 bases, leaving 9 bases not matched to a gene. Germline-derived CDR1 and CDR2 are SGHRS and YFSETQ. CDR3 size: 15 residues. CDR3 in amino acids: CASRHSGGARNEQFF. CDR3 in DNA: TGCGCCAGCAGACACAGCGGGGGGGCACGAAATGAGCAGTTCTTC.

The rearrangement links TRBV20-1 to TRBJ2-1; 9 bases fit TRBD2. The CDR3 is 16 amino acids. Germline V gene lookup returns CDR1 DFQATT and CDR2 SNEGSKA (reference sequence). V shed 1 base and J 9 bases; nucleotides not matched to a gene: 13. CDR3 in amino acids: CSARVLSGGPLGEQFF. The CDR3 DNA sequence: TGCAGTGCTAGAGTTCTTAGCGGGGGCCCTCTCGGTGAGCAGTTCTTC.

V is TRBV2 and J is TRBJ1-3, with no clear D. This CDR3 region has 15 residues. V lost 11 bases, J lost 0 bases, and 17 bases lay in between. Per germline, CDR1 SNHLY and CDR2 FYNNEI. CDR3 coding DNA: TGTGCCTCAGCCAGCCGGCAACCCTCTGGAAACACCATATATTTT. Translating gives CASASRQPSGNTIYF.